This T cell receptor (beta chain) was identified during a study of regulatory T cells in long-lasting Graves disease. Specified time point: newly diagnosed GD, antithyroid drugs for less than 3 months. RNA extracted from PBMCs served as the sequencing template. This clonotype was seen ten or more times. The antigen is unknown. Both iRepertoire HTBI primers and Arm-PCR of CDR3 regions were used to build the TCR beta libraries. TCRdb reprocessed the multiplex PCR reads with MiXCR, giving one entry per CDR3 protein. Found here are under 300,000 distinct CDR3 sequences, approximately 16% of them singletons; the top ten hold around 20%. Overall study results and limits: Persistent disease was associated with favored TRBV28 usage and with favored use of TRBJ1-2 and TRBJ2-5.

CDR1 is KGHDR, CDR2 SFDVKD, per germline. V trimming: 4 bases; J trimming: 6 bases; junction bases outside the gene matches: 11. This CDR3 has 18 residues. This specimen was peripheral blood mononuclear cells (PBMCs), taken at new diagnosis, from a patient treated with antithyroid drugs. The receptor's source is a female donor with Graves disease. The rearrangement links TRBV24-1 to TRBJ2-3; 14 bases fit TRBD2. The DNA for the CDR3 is TGTGCCACCAGTGAAAGCCCCGGACTAGCGGGAGGAGGTGATACGCAGTATTTT. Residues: CATSESPGLAGGGDTQYF.